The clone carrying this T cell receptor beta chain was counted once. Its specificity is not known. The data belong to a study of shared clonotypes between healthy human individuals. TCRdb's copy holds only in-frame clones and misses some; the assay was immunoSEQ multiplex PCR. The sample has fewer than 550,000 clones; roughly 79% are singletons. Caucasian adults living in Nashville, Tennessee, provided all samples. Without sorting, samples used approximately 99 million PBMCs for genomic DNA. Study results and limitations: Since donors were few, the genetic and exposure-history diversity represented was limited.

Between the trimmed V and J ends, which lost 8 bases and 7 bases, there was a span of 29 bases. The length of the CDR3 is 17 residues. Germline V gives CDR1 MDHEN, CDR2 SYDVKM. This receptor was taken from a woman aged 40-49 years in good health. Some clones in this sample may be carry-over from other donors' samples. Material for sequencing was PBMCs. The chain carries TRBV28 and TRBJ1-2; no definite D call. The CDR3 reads CASAPSRGRPGFSGYTF. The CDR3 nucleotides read TGTGCCAGCGCCCCCTCAAGAGGGAGACCGGGCTTCTCTGGCTACACCTTC.